This TCR beta chain comes out of a study of T cells in Graves' hyperthyroidism and ophthalmopathy. CDR3 length: 18 residues. Germline CDR1 LGHNA, CDR2 YNFKEQ. The trim removed 0 bases at V and 4 bases at J, leaving 9 bases unmatched. Study observations and caveats: The model forecast ophthalmopathy, anticipating it by a median around 6.5 months before onset.

The TCR beta CDR3 regions underwent amplification using RNA transcripts as the source. HTBI primers drove first-round RT-PCR of the TCR CDR3. TCRdb reprocessed the multiplex PCR reads with MiXCR, giving one entry per CDR3 protein. Among about 200,000 distinct CDR3 sequences listed, about a sixth were seen once. This clonotype has more than one count but fewer than ten. Its antigen is currently unknown. V is TRBV4-2 and J is TRBJ2-3; TRBD2 agrees at 11 bases. The sequencing input was blood. This TCR derives from a woman aged 50 to 65 with Graves' hyperthyroidism. CDR3: CASSQDLLAGGVADTQYF. CDR3 coding DNA: TGTGCCAGCAGCCAAGATCTGCTAGCGGGAGGTGTAGCAGATACGCAGTATTTT.